This passage covers 5 T cell receptor beta chains from one sample sequenced in a study of blood T cell repertoires in COVID-19. Profiling relied on immunoSEQ multiplex PCR, and the TCRdb table lists in-frame clones only, not all of them. This sample has over 150,000 clones, with 70% to 90% found just once. The sequencing input was peripheral blood. The receptors come from a man in his fifties with COVID-19, enrolled during active disease.

V usage is TRBV18 and J usage is TRBJ1-4, with D hard to call. The CDR3 loop spans 14 amino acids. Germline CDR1 reads KGHSH; CDR2 reads LQKENI. V was pared by 8 bases and J by 6 bases, with 16 bases between. The CDR3 DNA reads TGTGCCAGCCGAAAAGCGGAGAGTGATGAAAAACTGTTTTTT. This gives the protein CASRKAESDEKLFF.

In regard to this clone: This same CDR3 is encoded by further DNA sequences in the sample. The chain combines TRBV6-5 with TRBJ1-2; TRBD1 matches 11 bases. The CDR3 runs to 16 residues. In germline, CDR1 is MNHEY, CDR2 SVGAGI. The ends lost 3 bases at V and 4 bases at J; junction bases unmatched: 7. The CDR3 DNA is TGTGCCAGCAGTTATATTAGGACAGGGGGCGGCTATGGCTACACCTTC. This encodes CASSYIRTGGGYGYTF.

The chain uses TRBV11-2 and TRBJ1-1, with 7 bases aligning to TRBD1. CDR3 size: 14 residues. The V segment lost 7 bases and the J segment 0 bases; nucleotides outside the gene matches: 5. Per the germline V gene, CDR1 is SGHAT and CDR2 is FQNNGV. The CDR3 here is CASTLGTVNTEAFF. Here the CDR3 DNA reads TGTGCCAGCACCCTCGGGACAGTGAACACTGAAGCTTTCTTT.

CDR3 in amino acids: CAISEGTGGASTQYF. CDR3 nucleotide sequence: TGTGCCATCAGTGAAGGGACAGGGGGCGCGTCGACCCAGTACTTC. The chain links TRBV10-3 to TRBJ2-5; 12 nucleotides agree with TRBD1. There are 15 residues in the CDR3. With 3 bases clipped from V and 7 bases from J, the junction kept 6 bases outside the gene matches. The germline gives CDR1 ENHRY, CDR2 SYGVKD.

The chain uses TRBV27 and TRBJ2-7, with TRBD2 identical over 7 bases. The CDR3 has 12 amino acids. The germline CDR1 and CDR2 sequences are MNHEY and SMNVEV (reference sequence). After removal of 8 bases from V and 4 bases from J, the junction contained 5 bases not matched to a gene. CDR3 sequence reads: CASPAGGYEQYF. The CDR3 nucleotides are TGTGCCAGCCCTGCCGGGGGGTACGAGCAGTACTTC.